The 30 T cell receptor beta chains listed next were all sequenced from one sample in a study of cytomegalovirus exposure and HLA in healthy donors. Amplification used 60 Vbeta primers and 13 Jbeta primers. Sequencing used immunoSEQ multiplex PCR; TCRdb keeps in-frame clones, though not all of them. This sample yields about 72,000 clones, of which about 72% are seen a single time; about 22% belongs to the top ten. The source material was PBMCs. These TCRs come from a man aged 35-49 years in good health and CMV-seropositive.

The CDR3, as DNA: TGCGCCAGCAGCTTACGGCCGACTAGCGACCCGAGCGAGACCCAGTACTTC. It encodes CASSLRPTSDPSETQYF. The V call is TRBV5-1, the J call TRBJ2-5, with 8 bases aligning to TRBD2. V gave up 2 bases and J gave up 5 bases; unmatched junction bases: 14. The germline V gene has CDR1 SGHRS and CDR2 YFSETQ. This CDR3 has 17 residues.

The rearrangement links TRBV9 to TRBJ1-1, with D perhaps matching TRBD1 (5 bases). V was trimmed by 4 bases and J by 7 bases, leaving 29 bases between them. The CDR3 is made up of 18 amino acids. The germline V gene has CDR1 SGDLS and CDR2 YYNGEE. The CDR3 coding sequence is TGTGCCAGCAGCAAGTTGGATAGTTCGGGAGGGGCCATTTTTGAAGCTTTCTTT. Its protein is CASSKLDSSGGAIFEAFF.

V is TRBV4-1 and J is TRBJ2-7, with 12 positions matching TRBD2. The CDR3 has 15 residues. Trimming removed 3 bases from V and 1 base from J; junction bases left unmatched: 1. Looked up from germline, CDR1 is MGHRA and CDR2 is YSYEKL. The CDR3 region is CASSHGLAGSYEQYF. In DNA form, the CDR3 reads TGCGCCAGCAGCCATGGACTAGCGGGGTCCTACGAGCAGTACTTC.

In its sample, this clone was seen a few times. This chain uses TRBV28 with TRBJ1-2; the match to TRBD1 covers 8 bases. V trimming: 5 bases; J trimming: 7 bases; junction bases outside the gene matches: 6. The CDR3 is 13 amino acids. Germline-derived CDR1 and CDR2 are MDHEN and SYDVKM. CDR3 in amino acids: CASSEDRGGGYTF. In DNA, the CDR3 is TGTGCCAGCAGTGAAGACAGGGGAGGTGGCTACACCTTC.

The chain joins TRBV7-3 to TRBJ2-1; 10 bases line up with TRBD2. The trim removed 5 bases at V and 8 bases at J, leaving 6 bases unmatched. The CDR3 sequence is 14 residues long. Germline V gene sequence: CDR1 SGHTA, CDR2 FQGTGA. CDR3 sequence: CASSLAGAMDEQFF. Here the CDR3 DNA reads TGTGCCAGCAGCCTAGCGGGGGCAATGGATGAGCAGTTCTTC.

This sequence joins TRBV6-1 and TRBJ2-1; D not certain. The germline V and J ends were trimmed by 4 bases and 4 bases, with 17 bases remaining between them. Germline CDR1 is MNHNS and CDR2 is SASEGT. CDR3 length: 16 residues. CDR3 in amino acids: CASSGHRSGPYNEQFF. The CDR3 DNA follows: TGTGCCAGCAGTGGCCACCGATCAGGCCCTTACAATGAGCAGTTCTTC.

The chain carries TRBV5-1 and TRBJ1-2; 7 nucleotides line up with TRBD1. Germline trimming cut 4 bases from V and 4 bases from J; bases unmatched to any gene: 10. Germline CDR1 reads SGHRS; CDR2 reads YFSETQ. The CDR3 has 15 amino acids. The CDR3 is CASSGSGGSSYGYTF. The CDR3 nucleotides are TGCGCCAGCAGCGGATCAGGGGGTTCCAGCTATGGCTACACCTTC. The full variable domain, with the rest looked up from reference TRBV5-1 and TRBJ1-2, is KAGVTQTPRYLIKTRGQQVTLSCSPISGHRSVSWYQQTPGQGLQFLFEYFSETQRNKGNFPGRFSGRQFSNSRSEMNVSTLELGDSALYLCASSGSGGSSYGYTFGSGTRLTVV.

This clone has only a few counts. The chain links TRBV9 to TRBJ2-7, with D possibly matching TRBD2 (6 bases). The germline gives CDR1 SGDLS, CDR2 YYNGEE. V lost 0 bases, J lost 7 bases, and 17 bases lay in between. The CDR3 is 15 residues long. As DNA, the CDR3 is TGTGCCAGCAGCGTAGTGTCCGGGGTTCGGGAGGAGCAGTACTTC. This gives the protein CASSVVSGVREEQYF.

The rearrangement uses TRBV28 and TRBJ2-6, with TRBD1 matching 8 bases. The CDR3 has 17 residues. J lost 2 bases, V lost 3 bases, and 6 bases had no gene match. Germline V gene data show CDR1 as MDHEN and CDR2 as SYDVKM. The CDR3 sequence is CASSFDRGSPGANVLTF. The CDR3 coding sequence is TGTGCCAGCAGTTTTGACAGGGGAAGTCCTGGGGCCAACGTCCTGACTTTC.

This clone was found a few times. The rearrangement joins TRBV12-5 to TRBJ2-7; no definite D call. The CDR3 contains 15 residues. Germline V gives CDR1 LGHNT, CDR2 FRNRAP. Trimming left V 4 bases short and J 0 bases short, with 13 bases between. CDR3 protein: CASGSPMGRSYEQYF. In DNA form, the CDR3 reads TGTGCTAGTGGTTCCCCGATGGGCCGCTCCTACGAGCAGTACTTC.

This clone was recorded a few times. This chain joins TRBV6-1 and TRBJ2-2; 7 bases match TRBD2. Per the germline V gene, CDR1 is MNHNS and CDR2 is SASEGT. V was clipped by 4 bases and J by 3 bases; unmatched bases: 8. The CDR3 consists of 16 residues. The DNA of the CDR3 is TGTGCCAGCAGTGTCTCCGGGACTACCTACACCGGGGAGCTGTTTTTT. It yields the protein CASSVSGTTYTGELFF.

The CDR3 DNA is TGCGCCAGCAGCTTACAGGTGGGCGTGAGTGGCTACACCTTC. Its protein is CASSLQVGVSGYTF. V gene TRBV5-1 combines with J gene TRBJ1-2, with TRBD1 as a possible D gene (5 bases). CDR1 and CDR2 (germline): SGHRS, YFSETQ. The CDR3 is 14 residues long. The germline V and J ends were trimmed by 2 bases and 7 bases, with 15 bases remaining between them. The full variable domain, its missing parts supplied by reference TRBV5-1 and TRBJ1-2, is KAGVTQTPRYLIKTRGQQVTLSCSPISGHRSVSWYQQTPGQGLQFLFEYFSETQRNKGNFPGRFSGRQFSNSRSEMNVSTLELGDSALYLCASSLQVGVSGYTFGSGTRLTVV.

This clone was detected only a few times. The CDR3 reads CASSQDGDFYTDTQYF. Written as DNA, the CDR3 is TGTGCCAGCAGCCAAGATGGGGACTTTTACACAGATACGCAGTATTTT. V is TRBV4-2 and J is TRBJ2-3; tentative D call: TRBD2 (6 bases). This CDR3 has 16 amino acids. V gave up 0 bases and J gave up 2 bases, with 12 bases separating them. Germline V gene data show CDR1 as LGHNA and CDR2 as YNFKEQ.

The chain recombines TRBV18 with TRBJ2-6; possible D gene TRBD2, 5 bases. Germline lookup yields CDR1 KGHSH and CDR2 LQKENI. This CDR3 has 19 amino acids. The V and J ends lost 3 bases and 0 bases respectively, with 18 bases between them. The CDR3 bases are TGTGCCAGCTCACCGTACAGCCAACTAGGGAGCTCTGGGGCCAACGTCCTGACTTTC. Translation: CASSPYSQLGSSGANVLTF.

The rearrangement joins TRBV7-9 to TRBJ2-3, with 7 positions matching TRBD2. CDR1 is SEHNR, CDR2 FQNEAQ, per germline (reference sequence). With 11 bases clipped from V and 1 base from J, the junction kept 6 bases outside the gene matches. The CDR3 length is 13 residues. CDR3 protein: CAGEGLGTDTQYF. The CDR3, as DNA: TGTGCCGGGGAGGGGCTAGGCACAGATACGCAGTATTTT.

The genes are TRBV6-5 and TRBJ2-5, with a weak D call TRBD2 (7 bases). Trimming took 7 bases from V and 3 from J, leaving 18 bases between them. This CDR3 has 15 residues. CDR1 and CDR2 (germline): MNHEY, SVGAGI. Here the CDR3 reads CASNTGGYDEETQYF. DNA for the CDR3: TGTGCCAGCAATACGGGGGGCTACGACGAAGAGACCCAGTACTTC.

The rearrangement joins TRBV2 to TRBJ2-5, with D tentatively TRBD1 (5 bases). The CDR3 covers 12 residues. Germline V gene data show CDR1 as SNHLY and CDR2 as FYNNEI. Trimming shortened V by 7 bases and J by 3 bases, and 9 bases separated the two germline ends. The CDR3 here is CASNGAEETQYF. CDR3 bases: TGTGCCAGCAATGGGGCAGAAGAGACCCAGTACTTC.

CDR3 loop: CASSSWAVKETQYF. As DNA, the CDR3 is TGTGCCAGCAGCTCCTGGGCTGTAAAAGAGACCCAGTACTTC. The rearrangement links TRBV7-3 to TRBJ2-5; D not certain. CDR3 length: 14 amino acids. Germline V CDR1 and CDR2: SGHTA, FQGTGA. The V gene lost 4 bases and the J gene lost 3 bases, with 12 bases spanning the gap.

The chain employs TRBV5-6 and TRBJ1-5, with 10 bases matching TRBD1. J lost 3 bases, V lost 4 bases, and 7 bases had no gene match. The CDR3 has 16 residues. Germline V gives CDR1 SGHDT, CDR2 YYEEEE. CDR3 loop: CASSGGTGAFNQPQHF. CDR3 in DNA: TGTGCCAGCAGCGGCGGGACAGGGGCTTTCAATCAGCCCCAGCATTTT.

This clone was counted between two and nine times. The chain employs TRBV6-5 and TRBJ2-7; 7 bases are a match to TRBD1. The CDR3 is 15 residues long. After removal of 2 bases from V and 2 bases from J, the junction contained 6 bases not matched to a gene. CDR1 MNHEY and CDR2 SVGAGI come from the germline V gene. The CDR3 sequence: CASSYRFDRAYEQYF. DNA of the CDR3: TGTGCCAGCAGTTACCGATTCGACAGGGCCTACGAGCAGTACTTC.

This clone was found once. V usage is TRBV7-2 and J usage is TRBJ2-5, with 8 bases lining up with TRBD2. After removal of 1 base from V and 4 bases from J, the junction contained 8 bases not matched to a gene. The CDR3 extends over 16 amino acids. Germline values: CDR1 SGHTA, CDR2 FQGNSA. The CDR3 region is CASSLVPSGLGETQYF. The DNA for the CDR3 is TGTGCCAGCAGCTTAGTCCCTAGCGGGTTAGGAGAGACCCAGTACTTC.

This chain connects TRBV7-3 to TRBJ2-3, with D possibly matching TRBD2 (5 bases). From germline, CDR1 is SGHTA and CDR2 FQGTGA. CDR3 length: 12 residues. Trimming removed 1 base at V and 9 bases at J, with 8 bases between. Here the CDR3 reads CASSLNTGTQYF. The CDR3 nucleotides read TGTGCCAGCAGCTTAAATACGGGAACGCAGTATTTT.

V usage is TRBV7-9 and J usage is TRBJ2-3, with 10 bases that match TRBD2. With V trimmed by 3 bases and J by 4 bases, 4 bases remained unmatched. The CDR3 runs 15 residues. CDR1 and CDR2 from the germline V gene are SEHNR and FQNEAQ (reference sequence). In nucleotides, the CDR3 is TGTGCCAGCAGCTTTAAGCGGGGGGGACCAGATACGCAGTATTTT. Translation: CASSFKRGGPDTQYF.

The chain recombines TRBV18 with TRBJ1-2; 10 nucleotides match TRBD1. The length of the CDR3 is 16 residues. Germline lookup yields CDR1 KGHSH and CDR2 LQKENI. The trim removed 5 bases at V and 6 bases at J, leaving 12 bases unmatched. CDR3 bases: TGTGCCAGCTCAGACCGACAGGGGGCTTTGTCTAATGGCTACACCTTC. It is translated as CASSDRQGALSNGYTF.

The CDR3 sequence: CASSYGHGGNEQFF. CDR3 DNA sequence: TGCGCCAGCAGCTATGGACACGGTGGAAATGAGCAGTTCTTC. V gene TRBV4-1 combines with J gene TRBJ2-1; tentative D call: TRBD1 (5 bases). Germline-derived CDR1 and CDR2 are MGHRA and YSYEKL. This CDR3 comprises 14 residues. With 5 bases removed from V and 7 bases from J, the gap between germline ends came to 15 bases.

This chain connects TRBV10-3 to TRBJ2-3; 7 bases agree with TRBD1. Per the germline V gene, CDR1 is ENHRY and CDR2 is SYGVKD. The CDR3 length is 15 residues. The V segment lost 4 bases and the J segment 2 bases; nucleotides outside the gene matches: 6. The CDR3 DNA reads TGTGCCATCAGTGGGGACAGAGAAGTCACAGATACGCAGTATTTT. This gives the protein CAISGDREVTDTQYF.

CDR3 residues: CASSFSRGSTEAFF. DNA of the CDR3: TGTGCCAGCAGTTTCTCGAGAGGAAGCACTGAAGCTTTCTTT. The V and J genes are TRBV27 and TRBJ1-1, with D unclear. CDR1 and CDR2 from the germline V gene are MNHEY and SMNVEV (reference sequence). With 3 bases removed from V and 4 bases from J, the gap between germline ends came to 12 bases. CDR3 size: 14 residues.

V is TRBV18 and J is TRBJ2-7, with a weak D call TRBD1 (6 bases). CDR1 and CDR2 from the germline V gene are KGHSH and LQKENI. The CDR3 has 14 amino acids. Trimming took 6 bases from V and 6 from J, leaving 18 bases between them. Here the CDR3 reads CASSDRTALAEQYF. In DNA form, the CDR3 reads TGTGCCAGCTCTGACAGGACAGCTCTGGCCGAGCAGTACTTC.

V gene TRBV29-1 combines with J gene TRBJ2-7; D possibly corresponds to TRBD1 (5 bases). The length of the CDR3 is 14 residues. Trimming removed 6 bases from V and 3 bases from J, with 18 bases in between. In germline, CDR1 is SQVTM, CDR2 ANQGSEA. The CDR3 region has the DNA TGCAGCGTCGAATATACAAACCAGGGCTACGAGCAGTACTTC. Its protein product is CSVEYTNQGYEQYF.

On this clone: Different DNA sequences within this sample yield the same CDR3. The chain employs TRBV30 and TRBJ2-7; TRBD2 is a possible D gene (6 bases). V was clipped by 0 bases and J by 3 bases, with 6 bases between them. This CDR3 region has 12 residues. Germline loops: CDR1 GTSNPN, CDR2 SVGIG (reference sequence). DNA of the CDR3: TGTGCCTGGAGTGTGGGGGGCTACGAGCAGTACTTC. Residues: CAWSVGGYEQYF.